The next 9 T cell receptor beta chains were all read from a single sample in a study of technical replicates of blood from a handful of donors. This table comes from immunoSEQ multiplex PCR, and its TCRdb copy is limited to in-frame clones, with some not included. The table includes about 73,000 clones, around nine tenths detected once. Sequenced: PBMCs. These receptors originate from a human donor in good health. Some clones in this sample may be carry-over from other donors' samples.

The chain links TRBV6-9 to TRBJ1-5; 8 bases are a match to TRBD1. Trimming took 5 bases from V and 5 from J; bases not matched to a gene: 8. Per the germline V gene, CDR1 is MNHGY and CDR2 is SVAAGI. The CDR3 has 15 residues. CDR3 protein: CASSDTGQEDQPQHF. As DNA, the CDR3 is TGTGCCAGCAGTGACACGGGACAGGAGGATCAGCCCCAGCATTTT.

J is TRBJ1-6 and V is TRBV30, with D possibly TRBD1 on 5 matching bases. CDR1 and CDR2 from the germline V gene are GTSNPN and SVGIG (reference sequence). Trimming took off 4 bases at V and 6 bases at J, with 16 bases between the two ends. The CDR3 contains 15 residues. As DNA, the CDR3 is TGTGCCTGGAATCACGGCGGGGCAGGTAATTCACCCCTCCACTTT. Its translation is CAWNHGGAGNSPLHF.

This rearrangement joins TRBV2 to TRBJ2-7, with D possibly TRBD1 on 6 matching bases. V dropped 6 bases and J dropped 0 bases, with 15 bases sitting between them. The CDR3 has 15 amino acids. Germline V lookup: CDR1 SNHLY, CDR2 FYNNEI. CDR3 nucleotides: TGTGCCAGCAGAGCCGTGACAGGTCTCTCCTACGAGCAGTACTTC. Encoded protein: CASRAVTGLSYEQYF.

The sample holds one count of this clone. The chain links TRBV7-6 to TRBJ2-2; 9 bases align to TRBD2. The CDR3 sequence is 14 residues long. In germline, CDR1 is SGHVS, CDR2 FNYEAQ. The J segment lost 6 bases and the V segment lost 4 bases, leaving 3 bases of the junction unmatched. For the CDR3, the DNA is TGTGCCAGCAGCTCTAGCGGGGAGGCCGGGGAGCTGTTTTTT. It yields the protein CASSSSGEAGELFF.

This sequence joins TRBV13 and TRBJ2-2, with 15 bases that match TRBD2. The germline V gene has CDR1 PRHDT and CDR2 FYEKMQ (reference sequence). V dropped 4 bases and J dropped 1; count of bases not matched to a gene: 13. The CDR3 runs 21 residues. The CDR3 nucleotides read TGTGCCAGCAGCTCTGGAACTCCGGGACTAGCGGGAGGAGGGAACACCGGGGAGCTGTTTTTT. It encodes CASSSGTPGLAGGGNTGELFF.

The gene calls are TRBV6-5 and TRBJ1-4; a possible D gene is TRBD1 (5 bases). Germline CDR1 is MNHEY and CDR2 is SVGAGI. The CDR3 is made up of 16 amino acids. V lost 3 bases and J lost 4, with 15 bases in between. CDR3 coding DNA: TGTGCCAGCAGTTATAGGCGGGGCCAGAGTAATGAAAAACTGTTTTTT. Amino acid sequence: CASSYRRGQSNEKLFF.

This clone was seen only once. This chain links TRBV2 with TRBJ2-4; 10 nucleotides align to TRBD2. V trimming: 10 bases; J trimming: 0 bases; junction bases outside the gene matches: 18. Germline CDR1 reads SNHLY; CDR2 reads FYNNEI. The CDR3 runs to 19 residues. The CDR3 DNA sequence: TGTGCCACTCTAACCCCCCGGACTAGCGGTACCTTAGCCAAAAACATTCAGTACTTC. Residues: CATLTPRTSGTLAKNIQYF. The full variable domain, rest sourced from reference TRBV2 and TRBJ2-4, is EPEVTQTPSHQVTQMGQEVILRCVPISNHLYFYWYRQILGQKVEFLVSFYNNEISEKSEIFDDQFSVERPDGSNFTLKIRSTKLEDSAMYFCATLTPRTSGTLAKNIQYFGAGTRLSVL.

The chain has TRBV30 and TRBJ1-4; D is uncertain. Trimming shortened V by 1 base and J by 7 bases, and 7 bases separated the two germline ends. Germline CDR1 reads GTSNPN; CDR2 reads SVGIG (reference sequence). The CDR3 length is 12 residues. CDR3 in DNA: TGTGCCTGGAGTGGAGGCTTTGAAAAACTGTTTTTT. Amino acids: CAWSGGFEKLFF.

The CDR3 here is CASSQVGTEGPEAFF. For the CDR3, the DNA is TGTGCCAGCAGCCAAGTTGGGACAGAAGGCCCTGAAGCTTTCTTT. The chain has TRBV4-2 and TRBJ1-1, with 7 positions matching TRBD1. Trimming at V came to 1 base and at J to 6 bases, leaving 8 bases not matched to a gene. CDR1 LGHNA and CDR2 YNFKEQ come from the germline V gene. The CDR3 length is 15 residues.